These T cell receptor beta chains were read from a single sample in a study of OX40 agonist ivuxolimab in advanced cancers. Clones were sequenced by immunoSEQ multiplex PCR, and TCRdb holds only the in-frame ones, with some missing. The sample lists around 39,000 clones, 78% occurring once. The sample consisted of CD4+ or CD8+ T cells sorted from blood, taken in a trial of the OX40 agonist ivuxolimab. The source of these receptors is an adult with an advanced solid tumor such as melanoma, head and neck, liver or kidney cancer. Each CDR3 is given with its conserved first and last residue. A D gene is named only where the DNA matches it firmly.

d_gene	v_gene	j_gene	CDR3aa	CDR3nt
NA	TRBV27	TRBJ2-1	CASSLGASGPSTVEQFF	TGTGCCAGCAGTTTAGGCGCATCCGGCCCTAGCACGGTTGAGCAGTTCTTC
TRBD2	TRBV5-1	TRBJ2-7	CASSFRTSGSSYEQYF	TGCGCCAGCAGCTTCCGTACTAGCGGGAGTTCCTACGAGCAGTACTTC
NA	TRBV6-1	TRBJ2-1	CASSEAWTETRIF	TGTGCCAGCAGTGAAGCGTGGACGGAAACAAGAATCTTC
NA	TRBV30	TRBJ1-1	CAWSEFSGRYTEAFF	TGTGCCTGGAGTGAGTTCTCGGGCAGATACACTGAAGCTTTCTTT
TRBD1	TRBV11-2	TRBJ1-6	CASSLTGGANSPLHF	TGTGCCAGCAGCCTTACAGGGGGCGCAAATTCACCCCTCCACTTT
NA	TRBV19	TRBJ1-2	CASSGRGNLYGGYTF	TGTGCCAGTAGTGGGAGAGGGAACCTCTATGGCGGCTACACCTTC
TRBD1	TRBV18	TRBJ2-2	CASSPLFTGQGDHGELFF	TGTGCCAGCTCACCATTATTCACCGGACAGGGGGATCACGGGGAGCTGTTTTTT
NA	TRBV14	TRBJ2-1	CASSQMTHYNEQFF	TGTGCCAGCAGCCAAATGACTCACTACAATGAGCAGTTCTTC
NA	TRBV7-2	TRBJ2-1	CASSSSRVLNHEQFF	NA
NA	TRBV2	TRBJ1-1	CASSEDTVEAFF	TGTGCCAGCAGTGAAGACACGGTTGAAGCTTTCTTT
NA	TRBV7-9	TRBJ1-5	CASSPRGSNQPQHF	TGTGCCAGCAGCCCCAGAGGGAGCAATCAGCCCCAGCATTTT
NA	TRBV18	TRBJ1-6	CASSLPSSFGGYNSPLHF	TGTGCCAGCTCACTCCCGAGCTCCTTTGGGGGGTATAATTCACCCCTCCACTTT
TRBD1	TRBV28	TRBJ2-1	CASRRQGLSYNEQFF	TGTGCCAGCAGGAGACAGGGGCTCTCTTACAATGAGCAGTTCTTC
NA	TRBV7-6	TRBJ2-2	CASSFKGTGELFF	TGTGCCAGCAGCTTCAAGGGCACCGGGGAGCTGTTTTTT
NA	TRBV18	TRBJ2-1	CASSPGGGKGNSYNEQFF	TGTGCCAGCTCTCCCGGGGGCGGGAAAGGGAACTCCTACAATGAGCAGTTCTTC
TRBD2	TRBV9	TRBJ2-1	CASSVASSGRNEQFF	TGTGCCAGCAGCGTAGCTTCTAGCGGAAGAAATGAGCAGTTCTTC